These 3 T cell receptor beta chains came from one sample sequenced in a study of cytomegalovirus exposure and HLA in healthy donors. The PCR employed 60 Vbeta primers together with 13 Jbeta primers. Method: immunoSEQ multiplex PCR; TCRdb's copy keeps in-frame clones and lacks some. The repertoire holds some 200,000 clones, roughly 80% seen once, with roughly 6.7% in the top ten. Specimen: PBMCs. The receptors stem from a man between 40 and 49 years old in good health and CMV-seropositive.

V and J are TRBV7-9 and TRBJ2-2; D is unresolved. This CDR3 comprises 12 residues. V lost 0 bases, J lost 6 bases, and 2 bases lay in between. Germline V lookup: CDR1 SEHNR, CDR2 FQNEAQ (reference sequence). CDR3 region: CASSLAAGELFF. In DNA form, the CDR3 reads TGTGCCAGCAGCTTAGCCGCCGGGGAGCTGTTTTTT.

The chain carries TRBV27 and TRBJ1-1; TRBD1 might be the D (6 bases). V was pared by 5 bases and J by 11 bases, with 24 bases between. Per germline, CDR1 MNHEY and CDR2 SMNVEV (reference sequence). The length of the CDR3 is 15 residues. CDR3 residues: CASSPGGGGGVGAFF. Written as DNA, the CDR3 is TGTGCCAGCAGTCCCGGCGGGGGAGGGGGGGTGGGGGCTTTCTTT.

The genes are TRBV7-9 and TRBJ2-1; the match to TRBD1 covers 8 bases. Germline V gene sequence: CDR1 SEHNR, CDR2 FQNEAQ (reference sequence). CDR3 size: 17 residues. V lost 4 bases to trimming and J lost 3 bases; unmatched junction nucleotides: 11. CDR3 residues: CASSSTGVPIDYNEQFF. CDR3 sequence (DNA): TGTGCCAGCAGCTCGACAGGGGTTCCCATTGACTACAATGAGCAGTTCTTC.